This T cell receptor (beta chain) was obtained from a study of technical replicates of blood from several donors. This table comes from immunoSEQ multiplex PCR, and its TCRdb copy is limited to in-frame clones, with some not included. The sample consists of about 99,000 clones, 95% of them appearing once. V was shortened by 5 bases and J by 1 base, with 9 bases between the two germline ends. Germline V gene data show CDR1 as MGHRA and CDR2 as YSYEKL. This CDR3 region has 14 residues. The specimen was T cells isolated from PBMCs. The chain links TRBV4-1 to TRBJ1-5; D is uncertain. This TCR was recovered from a human donor in good health. In DNA form, the CDR3 reads TGCGCCAGCAGCGCACAGATAAGCAATCAGCCCCAGCATTTT. Protein sequence: CASSAQISNQPQHF.